Included here is one T cell receptor (beta chain) sequence, with context. Clones were sequenced by immunoSEQ multiplex PCR, and TCRdb holds only the in-frame ones, with some missing. The table records about 210,000 clones, around 85% of them present only once. Residents of 24 US areas, aged about 18 to 95 years, made up the participants. Recovery meant two consecutive negative NP/OP PCR tests, professional clearance, or resolved symptoms. This record belongs to a study of blood T cell repertoires in COVID-19. Study at large: The cDNA or gDNA used as material had been derived from T cells, B-cell-depleted T cells, or PBMCs.

The CDR3 has 17 residues. The germline V gene has CDR1 MNHEY and CDR2 SMNVEV (reference sequence). V trimming: 7 bases; J trimming: 3 bases; junction bases outside the gene matches: 12. The sample was PBMCs or T cells enriched from blood (not recorded which). The rearrangement links TRBV27 to TRBJ2-1; the match to TRBD2 covers 10 bases. This receptor was taken from a man aged 35 to 55 who had recovered from COVID-19. The CDR3 region has the DNA TGTGCCAGCACGCATCCCGGGCTAGCGGGAGACTACAATGAGCAGTTCTTC. It specifies CASTHPGLAGDYNEQFF.